Sequencing of this T cell receptor (beta chain) was carried out in a study of CD8+ T cells in alopecia areata. Study-wide context: Each of the treated patients was given oral tofacitinib, 5 to 10 mg twice daily, for moderate-to-severe alopecia areata. Study-wide results and caveats: Across lesional scalp, and particularly alopecia totalis/universalis, clonality surpassed that of normal scalp.

CDR1 MRHNA and CDR2 SNTAGT come from the germline V gene. V dropped 4 bases and J dropped 1; count of bases not matched to a gene: 4. The CDR3 is 15 amino acids. This clone is labeled as medium-sized. Its specificity is unknown. The authors extracted RNA and reverse transcribed it into cDNA as the sequencing template. Using immunoSEQ multiplex PCR, the repertoire was profiled, and TCRdb retains in-frame clones only, with some absent. The repertoire holds about 150,000 clones, with about 87% as singletons. Sampling of alopecia areata patients yielded lesional scalp punch biopsies as well as peripheral blood. PBMCs served as the source from which CD4+ and CD8+ T cells were sorted.

Sequenced here: CD8+ T cells sorted from blood, sampled at week 0. This chain uses TRBV6-4 with TRBJ2-3; 8 nucleotides match TRBD2. This TCR was sampled from a human donor with alopecia areata. CDR3 bases: TGTGCCAGCAGTGGGACAGCGGGGGGCACAGATACGCAGTATTTT. Translation: CASSGTAGGTDTQYF.